These 20 T cell receptor beta chains were sequenced from one sample in a study of CD4 and CD8 cells across lung adenocarcinoma regions. One entry per CDR3 protein results from TCRdb running MiXCR on the PCR reads. The sample has 21,000 or so distinct CDR3 sequences, over 50% seen once. Sequenced material: CD8+ T cells from the center of a lung tumor. The receptors stem from a female donor with lung adenocarcinoma. The CD4 and CD8 labels of this study may be unreliable.

This clonotype was detected many times. CDR3 sequence: CASGAQDTQYF. In DNA form, the CDR3 reads TGTGCCAGCGGTGCCCAAGATACGCAGTATTTT. The V gene is TRBV27, the J gene TRBJ2-3; D remains ambiguous. Deletions cut 8 bases from V and 5 bases from J, with 8 bases between. This CDR3 is 11 amino acids long. The germline gives CDR1 MNHEY, CDR2 SMNVEV (reference sequence).

This clonotype showed up just a few times. A much bigger clone sits one base away, suggesting this may be a read error. The rearrangement joins TRBV12-3 or TRBV12-4 to TRBJ2-1; a weak D match, TRBD1 (6 bases). The closer fit of TRBJ2-7 to the DNA end suggests the J call may be wrong. The CDR3 is 11 amino acids. The CDR3 here is CASSKGTEQYF. In DNA, the CDR3 is TGTGCCAGCAGCAAGGGGACAGAGCAGTACTTC.

This chain links TRBV27 with TRBJ2-4; D unresolved. From germline, CDR1 is MNHEY and CDR2 SMNVEV (reference sequence). With 10 bases removed from V and 13 bases from J, the gap between germline ends came to 17 bases. The CDR3 sequence is 11 residues long. For the CDR3, the DNA is TGTGCCATCGGACCTCCAGACACGCAGTACTTC. It specifies CAIGPPDTQYF.

The chain recombines TRBV3-1 with TRBJ2-1, with no clear D. Per the germline V gene, CDR1 is LGHDT and CDR2 is YNNKEL (reference sequence). The CDR3 loop spans 12 amino acids. Trimming left V 6 bases short and J 6 bases short, with 9 bases between. The CDR3 DNA follows: TGTGCCAGCAGGGGGTATAGCAATGAGCAGTTCTTC. Its protein product is CASRGYSNEQFF.

This CDR3 is CASKPGTGKTGKQYF. The CDR3 coding sequence is TGCGCCAGCAAACCCGGGACAGGGAAAACCGGTAAGCAGTATTTT. V gene TRBV10-1 combines with J gene TRBJ2-2; 9 bases line up with TRBD1. The end of the DNA is better explained by TRBJ2-3, so the J call may be wrong. Germline-derived CDR1 and CDR2 are WNHNN and SYGVQD (reference sequence). The CDR3 has 15 residues.

This rearrangement joins TRBV6-1 to TRBJ2-1; 7 nucleotides agree with TRBD1. Germline CDR1 and CDR2: MNHNS and SASEGT. This CDR3 comprises 14 residues. V shed 5 bases, J shed 6 bases, and the junction held 7 bases outside the gene matches. The DNA of the CDR3 is TGTGCCAGCAGTCCGCTGACAGGGATCAATGAGCAGTTCTTC. Its translation: CASSPLTGINEQFF.

With regard to this clonotype: This may arise from a read error, as a much more abundant clone is one base away. The rearrangement links TRBV27 to TRBJ2-4, with D possibly matching TRBD2 (5 bases). The assigned J gene may be wrong: the sequence end matches TRBJ2-5 better. The germline V gene encodes CDR1 MNHEY and CDR2 SMNVEV (reference sequence). The CDR3 spans 13 residues. The DNA of the CDR3 is TGTACCAGCAGAGGGTTTGTAGAAAAGACCCAGTACTTC. As protein: CTSRGFVEKTQYF.

This clonotype is labeled large (0.1 to 1%). The chain combines TRBV6-1 with TRBJ2-2, with TRBD1 matching 9 bases. Germline-derived CDR1 and CDR2 are MNHNS and SASEGT. The CDR3 has 17 amino acids. After removal of 3 bases from V and 5 bases from J, the junction contained 10 bases not matched to a gene. The CDR3 spells CASSDPLTGGRTGELFF. For the CDR3, the DNA is TGTGCCAGCAGTGATCCACTCACAGGGGGCAGGACCGGGGAGCTGTTTTTT.

This clonotype has only one observation. The junction departs from germline at one end; a sequencing error may be responsible. V is TRBV4-1 and J is TRBJ2-3; D tentatively fits TRBD1 or TRBD2 (5 bases each). This CDR3 is built from 20 residues. Germline lookup yields CDR1 MGHRA and CDR2 YSYEKL. In nucleotides, the CDR3 is TGCGCCAGCAGCCAATGGGGAATGGGGCTAGGGGACCGTCGCACAGATACGCAGTATTTC. Its protein product is CASSQWGMGLGDRRTDTQYF.

The chain employs TRBV10-2 and TRBJ2-1; no clear D. Trimming removed 6 bases from V and 9 bases from J, with 27 bases in between. CDR3 size: 17 residues. Germline lookup yields CDR1 WSHSY and CDR2 SAAADI. CDR3 DNA: TGCGCCAGCAGCCCAACATCGATAGCCTCTCACAGCACTGAGCAGTTCTTC. Translated, it gives CASSPTSIASHSTEQFF.

V usage is TRBV7-2 and J usage is TRBJ2-1, with D tentatively TRBD1 or TRBD2 (5 bases each). The end of the DNA aligns better with TRBJ2-5, so the J call may be wrong. This CDR3 comprises 16 residues. The germline CDR1 and CDR2 sequences are SGHTA and FQGNSA. CDR3 sequence reads: CASSKPGTRARETQYF. CDR3 coding DNA: TGTGCCAGCAGCAAACCTGGGACGAGGGCGAGGGAGACCCAGTACTTC.

This clonotype was counted only a few times. V is TRBV27 and J is TRBJ2-7, with TRBD2 identical over 8 bases. V trimming: 8 bases; J trimming: 1 base; junction bases outside the gene matches: 10. Germline CDR1 MNHEY, CDR2 SMNVEV (reference sequence). The CDR3 is 15 residues long. The DNA of the CDR3 is TGTGCCAGCGGCAAGACGGCTAGCGGGTCCTACGAGCAGTACTTC. Translation gives CASGKTASGSYEQYF.

CDR3: CASSLGGSFGDTQYF. The CDR3 nucleotides read TGTGCCAGCAGCTTAGGAGGGAGTTTCGGAGATACGCAGTATTTT. This sequence joins TRBV11-2 and TRBJ2-3; D might be TRBD2 (5 bases). Germline V CDR1 and CDR2: SGHAT, FQNNGV. The CDR3 is 15 residues long. Trimming cost V 1 base and J 5 bases, with 13 bases left between them.

This clonotype was seen many times. CDR3 bases: TGTGCCAGCACCCCCAGCTTTGGCGTCGGGGAGCTGTTTTTT. It yields the protein CASTPSFGVGELFF. The V and J genes are TRBV7-2 and TRBJ2-2; no clear D gene. Looked up from germline, CDR1 is SGHTA and CDR2 is FQGNSA. V gave up 7 bases and J gave up 7 bases, with 16 bases separating them. The length of the CDR3 is 14 residues.

The genes are TRBV4-1 and TRBJ2-1; 7 bases map to TRBD2. The CDR3 is made up of 15 amino acids. The V and J ends lost 2 bases and 10 bases, in that order; junction bases with no gene match: 11. Germline CDR1 is MGHRA and CDR2 is YSYEKL. The CDR3, as DNA: TGCGCCAGCAGCCAAAGGGCGGTGCGGGAGAACGAGCAGTTCTTC. Translation gives CASSQRAVRENEQFF.

The CDR3 DNA sequence: TGTGCGGGCAGGCGAGTCAAAGATACGCAGTATTTT. Translated, it gives CAGRRVKDTQYF. The genes are TRBV27 and TRBJ2-3; no firm D call. The CDR3 is 12 amino acids. Germline V gives CDR1 MNHEY, CDR2 SMNVEV (reference sequence).

V usage is TRBV27 and J usage is TRBJ2-7; D is undetermined. The CDR3 runs 15 residues. Germline V gene sequence: CDR1 MNHEY, CDR2 SMNVEV (reference sequence). V lost 3 bases and J 2 bases, leaving 14 bases between the germline ends. CDR3 DNA: TGTGCCAGCAGTTTGAAGGGAAGGCCTACCTACGAGCAGTACGTC. Translated: CASSLKGRPTYEQYV.

V gene TRBV6-1 combines with J gene TRBJ2-4; D is unclear. Germline loops: CDR1 MNHNS, CDR2 SASEGT. V lost 9 bases to trimming and J lost 12 bases, with 27 bases between them. This CDR3 has 15 amino acids. The CDR3, as DNA: TGTGCCAGGGGTCGTGGTAGCCGAGACAAAGACACTCAGTACTTC. It codes for CARGRGSRDKDTQYF.

This clonotype was seen a handful of times. This chain uses TRBV6-1 with TRBJ2-1; 11 bases align to TRBD2. Germline V gives CDR1 MNHNS, CDR2 SASEGT. V trimming: 8 bases; J trimming: 6 bases; junction bases outside the gene matches: 6. There are 14 residues in the CDR3. The CDR3: CASSFSGRGNEQFF. DNA of the CDR3: TGTGCCAGCTCTTTTAGCGGGAGGGGCAATGAGCAGTTCTTC.

The genes are TRBV10-3 and TRBJ2-4; perhaps D is TRBD1 or TRBD2 (5 bases each). Trimming stripped 10 bases from V and 13 bases from J, with 23 bases between. This CDR3 region has 13 residues. Germline CDR1 is ENHRY and CDR2 is SYGVKD. The CDR3 DNA follows: TGTGCCACGGGGCCGTGGGCCACAAACACGCAGTACTTC. Translated: CATGPWATNTQYF.